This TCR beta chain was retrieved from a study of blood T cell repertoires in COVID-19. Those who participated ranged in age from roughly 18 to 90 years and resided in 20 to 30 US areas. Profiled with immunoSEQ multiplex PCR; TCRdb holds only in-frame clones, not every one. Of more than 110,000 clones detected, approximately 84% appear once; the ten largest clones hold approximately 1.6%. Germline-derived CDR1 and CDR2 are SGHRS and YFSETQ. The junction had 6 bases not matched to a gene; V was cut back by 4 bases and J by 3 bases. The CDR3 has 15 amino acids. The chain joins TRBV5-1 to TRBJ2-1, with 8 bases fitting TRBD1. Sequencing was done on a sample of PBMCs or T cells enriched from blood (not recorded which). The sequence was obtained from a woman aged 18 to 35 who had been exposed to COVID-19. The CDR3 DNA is TGCGCCAGCAGCGGAGGGACAGGACTCTACAATGAGCAGTTCTTC. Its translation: CASSGGTGLYNEQFF. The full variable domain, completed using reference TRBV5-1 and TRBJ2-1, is KAGVTQTPRYLIKTRGQQVTLSCSPISGHRSVSWYQQTPGQGLQFLFEYFSETQRNKGNFPGRFSGRQFSNSRSEMNVSTLELGDSALYLCASSGGTGLYNEQFFGPGTRLTVL.